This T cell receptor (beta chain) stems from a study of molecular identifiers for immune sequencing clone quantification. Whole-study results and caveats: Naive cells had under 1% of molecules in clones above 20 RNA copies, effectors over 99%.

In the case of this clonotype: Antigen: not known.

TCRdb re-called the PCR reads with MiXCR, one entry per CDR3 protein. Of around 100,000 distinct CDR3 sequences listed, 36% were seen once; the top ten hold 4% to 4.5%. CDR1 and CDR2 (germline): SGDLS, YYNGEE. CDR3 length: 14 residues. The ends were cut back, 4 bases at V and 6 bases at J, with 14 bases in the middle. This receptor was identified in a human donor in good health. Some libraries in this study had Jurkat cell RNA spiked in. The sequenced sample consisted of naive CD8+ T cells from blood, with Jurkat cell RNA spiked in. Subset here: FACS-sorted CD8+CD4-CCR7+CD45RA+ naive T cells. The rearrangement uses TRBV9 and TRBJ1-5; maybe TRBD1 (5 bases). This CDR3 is CASSTRGEFQPQHF. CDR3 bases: TGTGCCAGCAGCACAAGGGGAGAATTTCAGCCCCAGCATTTT.